Listed here are 6 T cell receptor beta chains from one sample, sequenced in a study of blood T cell repertoires in COVID-19. The method was immunoSEQ multiplex PCR; TCRdb's version includes in-frame clones alone and lacks a portion of them. Of 75,000 to 90,000 clones listed, 75% to 90% are singletons. Sequencing was carried out using peripheral blood. The receptor source for this set is a human donor in a cohort sampled during active COVID-19.

This sequence joins TRBV6-5 and TRBJ1-6, with D uncertain. The CDR3 consists of 12 residues. Looked up from germline, CDR1 is MNHEY and CDR2 is SVGAGI. V lost 8 bases, J lost 8 bases, and 10 bases lay in between. The CDR3 sequence: CASGVGDSPLHF. The CDR3 coding sequence is TGTGCCAGCGGGGTGGGAGATTCACCCCTCCACTTT.

The chain has TRBV27 and TRBJ2-7, with 15 bases aligning to TRBD2. CDR1 MNHEY and CDR2 SMNVEV come from the germline V gene (reference sequence). The CDR3 spans 15 residues. J lost 2 bases, V lost 4 bases, and 0 bases had no gene match. The CDR3 sequence is CASSWTSGRAYEQYF. CDR3 bases: TGTGCCAGCAGTTGGACTAGCGGGAGGGCCTACGAGCAGTACTTC.

The chain employs TRBV5-1 and TRBJ2-7; weak D call: TRBD1 (7 bases). V lost 2 bases, J lost 3 bases, and 12 bases lay in between. The germline gives CDR1 SGHRS, CDR2 YFSETQ. This CDR3 region has 14 residues. In DNA, the CDR3 is TGCGCCAGCAGCTTCCAGGGGGGAGACTACGAGCAGTACTTC. Protein sequence: CASSFQGGDYEQYF.

A few counts support this clone. The chain employs TRBV6-1 and TRBJ2-2, with a tentative D call TRBD2 (6 bases). This CDR3 has 15 amino acids. V was cut by 0 bases and J by 7 bases, with 12 bases left in between. From germline, CDR1 is MNHNS and CDR2 SASEGT. As DNA, the CDR3 is TGTGCCAGCAGTGAAGCGGGAGGTTATGTCGGGGAGCTGTTTTTT. It is translated as CASSEAGGYVGELFF.

The chain combines TRBV3-1 (or the pseudogene TRBV3-2) with TRBJ2-7; the D gene is possibly TRBD2 (6 bases). This CDR3 comprises 14 residues. V lost 4 bases, J lost 2 bases, and 12 bases lay in between. The V gene's germline CDR1 is LGHDT and CDR2 YNNKEL (reference sequence). CDR3 nucleotides: TGTGCCAGCAGCCCGGGAGCCGAGGCCTACGAGCAGTACTTC. This gives the protein CASSPGAEAYEQYF.

This chain joins TRBV29-1 and TRBJ2-7; TRBD2 agrees at 7 bases. Germline CDR1 SQVTM, CDR2 ANQGSEA. The ends lost 7 bases at V and 8 bases at J; junction bases unmatched: 5. The CDR3 is made up of 10 amino acids. In DNA, the CDR3 is TGCAGCGCTGGGGGGGGAAAGCAGTACTTC. This encodes CSAGGGKQYF.